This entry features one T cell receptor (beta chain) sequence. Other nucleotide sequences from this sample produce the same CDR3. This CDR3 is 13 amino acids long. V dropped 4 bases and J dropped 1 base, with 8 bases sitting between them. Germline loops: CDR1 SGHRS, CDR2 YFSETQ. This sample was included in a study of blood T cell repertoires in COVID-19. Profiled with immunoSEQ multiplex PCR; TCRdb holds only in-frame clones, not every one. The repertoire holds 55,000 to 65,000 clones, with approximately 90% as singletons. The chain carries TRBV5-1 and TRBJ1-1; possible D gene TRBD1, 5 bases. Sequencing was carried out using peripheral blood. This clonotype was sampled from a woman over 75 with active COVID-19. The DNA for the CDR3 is TGCGCCAGCAGCGCCACAGGGAACACTGAAGCTTTCTTT. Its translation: CASSATGNTEAFF. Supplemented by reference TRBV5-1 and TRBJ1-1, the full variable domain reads KAGVTQTPRYLIKTRGQQVTLSCSPISGHRSVSWYQQTPGQGLQFLFEYFSETQRNKGNFPGRFSGRQFSNSRSEMNVSTLELGDSALYLCASSATGNTEAFFGQGTRLTVV.